This entry features one TCR beta chain sequence. The CDR3 loop spans 17 amino acids. Germline assignment: CDR1 SGHTA and CDR2 FQGNSA. V dropped 1 base and J dropped 3; count of bases not matched to a gene: 7. The data stem from a study of blood T cell repertoires in COVID-19. Study background: Donors in the United States, Italy and Spain gave samples during acute or convalescent COVID-19. The cDNA or gDNA used as material had been derived from T cells, B-cell-depleted T cells, or PBMCs.

Profiling relied on immunoSEQ multiplex PCR, and the TCRdb table lists in-frame clones only, not all of them. The table lists hundreds of thousands of clones, 75% to 90% of them singletons. This TCR was sampled from a woman in her twenties or thirties with acute or convalescent COVID-19. V gene TRBV7-2 combines with J gene TRBJ2-7; TRBD2 matches 12 bases. The material sequenced was peripheral blood. CDR3 region: CASSLGLAGGLNYEQYF. The CDR3 DNA sequence: TGTGCCAGCAGCTTAGGGCTAGCGGGGGGGCTCAACTACGAGCAGTACTTC.